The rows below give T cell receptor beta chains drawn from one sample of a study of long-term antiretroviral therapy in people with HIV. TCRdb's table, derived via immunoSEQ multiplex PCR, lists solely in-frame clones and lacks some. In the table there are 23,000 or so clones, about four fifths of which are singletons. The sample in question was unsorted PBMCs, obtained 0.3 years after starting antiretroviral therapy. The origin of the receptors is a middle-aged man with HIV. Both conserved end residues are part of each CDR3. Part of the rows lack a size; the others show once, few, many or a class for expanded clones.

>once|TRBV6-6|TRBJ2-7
CASSSFNRLTYEQYF
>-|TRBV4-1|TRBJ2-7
CASSQRQDSSYEQYF
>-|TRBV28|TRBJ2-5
CASSLEGQGQETQYF
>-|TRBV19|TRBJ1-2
CASSPGDGYGYTF
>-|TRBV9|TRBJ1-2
CASSPRTGEGYGYTF
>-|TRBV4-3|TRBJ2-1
CASSQEYPGNNEQFF
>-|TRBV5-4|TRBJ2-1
CASSNSPSAGGLSYNEQFF
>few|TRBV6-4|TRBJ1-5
CASSGQAGGQPQHF
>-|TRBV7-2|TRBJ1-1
CASSLWTVMNTEAFF
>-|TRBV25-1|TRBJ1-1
CASSDREGQGATEAFF
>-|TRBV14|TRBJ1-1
CASSQVQGAWTEAFF
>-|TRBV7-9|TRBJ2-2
CASPSKGSVRGTGELFF
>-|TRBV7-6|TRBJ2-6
CASSKLSGANVLTF
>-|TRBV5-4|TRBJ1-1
CASSLGQGVGNTEAFF
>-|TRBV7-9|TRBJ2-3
CASSLAVDDTDTQYF
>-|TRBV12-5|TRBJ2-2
CASGSRSDRAAGELFF
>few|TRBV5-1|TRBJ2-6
CASSLEVHRGSGANVLTF
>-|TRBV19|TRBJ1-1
CASSINPGDNTEAFF
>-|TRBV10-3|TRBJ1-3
CAISESVEGAFGNTIYF
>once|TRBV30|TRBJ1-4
CAWSVGLKLFF
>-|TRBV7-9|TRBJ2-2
CASSPLAPPNTGELFF
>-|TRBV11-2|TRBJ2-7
CASSLGRSGDYEQYF
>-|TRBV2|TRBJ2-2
CASRLSGPTGELFF
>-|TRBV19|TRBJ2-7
CASSMAQGAYEQYF
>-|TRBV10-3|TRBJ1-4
CAIRATGSRTNEKLFF
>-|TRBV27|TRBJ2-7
CASKGQTFDEQYF
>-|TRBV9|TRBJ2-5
CASSVDRGETQYF
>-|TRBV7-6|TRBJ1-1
CASHRGTGVNTEAFF
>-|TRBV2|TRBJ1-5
CASRGQTNQPQHF
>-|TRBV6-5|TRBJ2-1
CASSSPPAYNEQFF
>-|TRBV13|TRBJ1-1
CASSPLDGTANTEAFF
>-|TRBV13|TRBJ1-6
CASSPYRVDSPLHF
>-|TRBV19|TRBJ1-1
CASSSGVGTEAFF
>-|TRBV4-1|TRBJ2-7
CASSPLTGGVDEQYF
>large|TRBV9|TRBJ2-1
CASSVGAYNEQFF
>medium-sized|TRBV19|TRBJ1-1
CASTPGGGAGTEAFF
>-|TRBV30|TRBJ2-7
CAFGTGFHEQYF